Below are 14 T cell receptor beta chains sequenced from a single sample in a study of identical twins. MiXCR was run by TCRdb on the 5' RACE reads, yielding one entry per CDR3 protein. The profile covers 450,000 or so distinct CDR3 sequences, with more than 13% appearing a single time and over 0.5% taken by the ten largest. This same sample was also taken into another study, of yellow fever vaccine responses in identical twins.

The sample taken for sequencing was CD4+ T cells sorted from blood. These receptors were taken from a woman younger than 30 in good health.

Only a few counts were recorded for this clonotype. The CDR3 spells CASSLELFDSANEKLFF. The CDR3 DNA reads as TGTGCCAGCAGTTTAGAGTTATTTGACAGTGCTAATGAAAAACTGTTTTTT. The chain is built from TRBV12-3 or TRBV12-4 and TRBJ1-4; tentative D call: TRBD1 (5 bases). The CDR3 sequence is 17 residues long. Trimming pared 1 base from V and 3 bases from J, leaving 15 bases between.

The genes are TRBV5-1 and TRBJ2-5, with 8 bases lining up with TRBD1. CDR3 length equals 16 residues. Losses at the gene ends were 4 bases for V and 1 base for J; bases not matched to a gene: 9. Germline CDR1 reads SGHRS; CDR2 reads YFSETQ. The CDR3 reads CASSRDQGAGQETQYF. CDR3 nucleotides: TGCGCCAGCAGCCGGGACCAGGGGGCGGGCCAAGAGACCCAGTACTTC.

This clonotype was observed a few times. The J gene is TRBJ2-3, the V gene TRBV28; D not certain. The CDR3 totals 17 residues. Per the germline V gene, CDR1 is MDHEN and CDR2 is SYDVKM. V dropped 6 bases and J dropped 3 bases, with 22 bases sitting between them. CDR3 nucleotides: TGTGCCAGCAGCCGGCGACTCAGCAGATACCCAACAGATACGCAGTATTTT. The encoded protein is CASSRRLSRYPTDTQYF. Based on the CDR3 plus reference TRBV28 and TRBJ2-3, the full variable domain is DVKVTQSSRYLVKRTGEKVFLECVQDMDHENMFWYRQDPGLGLRLIYFSYDVKMKEKGDIPEGYSVSREKKERFSLILESASTNQTSMYLCASSRRLSRYPTDTQYFGPGTRLTVL.

The rearrangement uses TRBV6-5 and TRBJ2-3; TRBD1 agrees at 7 bases. J lost 1 base, V lost 3 bases, and 4 bases had no gene match. Per the germline V gene, CDR1 is MNHEY and CDR2 is SVGAGI. CDR3 length: 15 residues. In DNA form, the CDR3 reads TGTGCCAGCAGTTATTCGGGACAGCGCACAGATACGCAGTATTTT. This codes for CASSYSGQRTDTQYF.

This clonotype was seen ten or more times. The V call is TRBV29-1, the J call TRBJ2-2, with TRBD2 identical over 9 bases. Germline CDR1 SQVTM, CDR2 ANQGSEA. The CDR3 is made up of 15 amino acids. The trim removed 5 bases at V and 3 bases at J, leaving 7 bases unmatched. The CDR3 spells CSVKGTSRDTGELFF. DNA of the CDR3: TGCAGCGTTAAAGGGACTAGCCGAGACACCGGGGAGCTGTTTTTT.

The gene calls are TRBV30 and TRBJ2-1, with 9 bases aligning to TRBD2. The germline CDR1 and CDR2 sequences are GTSNPN and SVGIG (reference sequence). The ends lost 3 bases at V and 11 bases at J; junction bases unmatched: 8. The CDR3 contains 13 residues. The CDR3 spells CAWRVAGVNKQFF. In DNA form, the CDR3 reads TGTGCCTGGAGGGTAGCGGGAGTTAATAAGCAGTTCTTC.

This clonotype was found many times. The V gene is TRBV4-3, the J gene TRBJ2-7, with D hard to call. Germline values: CDR1 LGHNA, CDR2 YSLEER. Trimming cost V 0 bases and J 3 bases, with 9 bases left between them. This CDR3 is built from 14 residues. CDR3 in DNA: TGCGCCAGCAGCCAAGACGGTGAGGTCTACGAGCAGTACTTC. This gives the protein CASSQDGEVYEQYF.

This clonotype occurred a few times. The chain employs TRBV27 and TRBJ2-7, with D maybe TRBD2 (5 bases). CDR1 and CDR2 from the germline V gene are MNHEY and SMNVEV (reference sequence). CDR3 size: 14 residues. Deletions cut 5 bases from V and 0 bases from J, with 11 bases between. The CDR3 reads CASSRGLISYEQYF. DNA for the CDR3: TGTGCCAGCAGTCGAGGACTCATCTCCTACGAGCAGTACTTC.

In nucleotides, the CDR3 is TGTGCCAGCAGATCTAGCGGGAGTGGCACAGATACGCAGTATTTT. Translation: CASRSSGSGTDTQYF. The gene calls are TRBV11-3 and TRBJ2-3; the match to TRBD2 covers 10 bases. Germline assignment: CDR1 SGHNT and CDR2 YENEEA. The V and J ends lost 6 bases and 1 base, in that order; junction bases with no gene match: 4. This CDR3 spans 15 amino acids.

Only a few counts were recorded for this clonotype. The chain carries TRBV27 and TRBJ2-7, with 8 bases matching TRBD2. The length of the CDR3 is 15 residues. V lost 2 bases and J lost 1; bases outside the gene matches: 4. Germline-derived CDR1 and CDR2 are MNHEY and SMNVEV (reference sequence). The CDR3 DNA reads as TGTGCCAGCAGTTTAAGCGGGGGCCCTTCCTACGAGCAGTACTTC. It yields the protein CASSLSGGPSYEQYF.

The chain couples TRBV20-1 to TRBJ2-1; D tentatively fits TRBD1 or TRBD2 (5 bases each). The CDR3 totals 12 residues. Trimming pared 5 bases from V and 6 bases from J, leaving 11 bases between. Germline lookup yields CDR1 DFQATT and CDR2 SNEGSKA (reference sequence). The CDR3: CSALTRGNEQFF. The CDR3 DNA is TGCAGTGCTTTAACTAGGGGCAATGAGCAGTTCTTC.

This chain joins TRBV7-9 and TRBJ2-5, with 8 bases matching TRBD1. V was clipped by 3 bases and J by 4 bases; unmatched bases: 4. Germline V CDR1 and CDR2: SEHNR, FQNEAQ (reference sequence). The CDR3 contains 14 residues. The CDR3 reads CASSFRGLGETQYF. The CDR3 DNA is TGTGCCAGCAGCTTCAGGGGGCTTGGAGAGACCCAGTACTTC.

The rearrangement joins TRBV11-2 to TRBJ2-2; D unresolved. CDR3 length: 15 residues. Between the trimmed V and J ends, which lost 7 bases and 1 base, there was a span of 13 bases. Germline V CDR1 and CDR2: SGHAT, FQNNGV. In DNA, the CDR3 is TGTGCCAGCACCGGGCTAACGGTGAACACCGGGGAGCTGTTTTTT. Amino acids: CASTGLTVNTGELFF.

This clonotype was observed at least ten times. The chain has TRBV12-3 or TRBV12-4 and TRBJ2-2, with D perhaps TRBD1 (6 bases). The V end lost 7 bases, the J end lost 4 bases, and 13 bases lay between the germline ends. The CDR3 runs 14 residues. CDR3 coding DNA: TGTGCCAGCATCAAACAGGGCCCCACCGGGGAGCTGTTTTTT. It encodes CASIKQGPTGELFF.